This TCR beta chain was observed in a study of T cell changes during pregnancy in multiple sclerosis. This clone appeared a few times. The data were produced by immunoSEQ multiplex PCR, yet TCRdb's version contains in-frame clones alone and is incomplete. The sample comprises about 75,000 clones, about 89% of which are singletons, and 0.35% to 0.45% rests with the top ten. The sample was CD4+ T cells from peripheral blood mononuclear cells, taken before pregnancy. The receptor's source is a female donor with multiple sclerosis, enrolled in a pregnancy study.

CDR3: CASSVAGYGYTF. The CDR3 DNA reads as TGTGCCAGCAGTGTCGCGGGGTATGGCTACACCTTC. This chain connects TRBV2 to TRBJ1-2; D is undetermined. CDR1 and CDR2 (germline): SNHLY, FYNNEI. The CDR3 covers 12 residues. V was trimmed by 4 bases and J by 5 bases, leaving 8 bases between them.